The 14 T cell receptor beta chains reported below all come from one sample, sequenced in a study of control samples from healthy donors and cancer patients. Here immunoSEQ multiplex PCR was the method, and the copy in TCRdb shows in-frame clones only, minus some. The sample includes about 94,000 clones, 86% of them seen just once. Sequenced sample: blood. All receptors derive from a woman in her 50s in good health.

This sequence joins TRBV4-1 and TRBJ2-7; D gene ambiguous. The V gene lost 2 bases and the J gene lost 6 bases, with 20 bases spanning the gap. CDR1 MGHRA and CDR2 YSYEKL come from the germline V gene. There are 16 residues in the CDR3. The CDR3 here is CASSQSGTGHSAEQYF. CDR3 sequence (DNA): TGCGCCAGCAGCCAATCCGGAACCGGGCACTCCGCCGAGCAGTACTTC.

J is TRBJ2-7 and V is TRBV4-1, with TRBD2 matching 14 bases. The CDR3 extends over 18 amino acids. CDR1 is MGHRA, CDR2 YSYEKL, per germline. Trimming at V came to 0 bases and at J to 6 bases, leaving 10 bases not matched to a gene. CDR3 amino acids: CASSQDPATSGRAREQYF. CDR3 DNA: TGCGCCAGCAGCCAAGACCCCGCGACTAGCGGGAGGGCCCGCGAGCAGTACTTC.

The V and J genes are TRBV25-1 and TRBJ1-2; D is perhaps TRBD1 (5 bases). V was trimmed by 9 bases and J by 4 bases, leaving 12 bases between them. The CDR3 sequence is 12 residues long. Germline loops: CDR1 MGHDK, CDR2 SYGVNS. In DNA form, the CDR3 reads TGTGCCAGTTTAGGGGTGGCCTATGGCTACACCTTC. Its protein product is CASLGVAYGYTF.

The rearrangement uses TRBV9 and TRBJ2-2; D possibly corresponds to TRBD1 (5 bases). CDR3 length: 16 amino acids. CDR1 SGDLS and CDR2 YYNGEE come from the germline V gene. The V end lost 4 bases, the J end lost 4 bases, and 17 bases lay between the germline ends. The CDR3 DNA reads TGTGCCAGCAGCCTCCTCACAGGTTCGAGCACCGGGGAGCTGTTTTTT. Translated, it gives CASSLLTGSSTGELFF.

The chain has TRBV19 and TRBJ1-1; no clear D gene. Between the trimmed V and J ends, which lost 0 bases and 1 base, there was a span of 6 bases. The germline V gene encodes CDR1 LNHDA and CDR2 SQIVND (reference sequence). The CDR3 length is 14 residues. CDR3 sequence reads: CASSIDTENTEAFF. The CDR3 DNA reads as TGTGCCAGTAGTATAGATACAGAGAACACTGAAGCTTTCTTT.

This chain uses TRBV27 with TRBJ1-1; D call uncertain. CDR3 length: 15 residues. Germline loops: CDR1 MNHEY, CDR2 SMNVEV (reference sequence). Trimming shortened V by 5 bases and J by 1 base, and 14 bases separated the two germline ends. The CDR3, as DNA: TGTGCCAGCAGTAAGTCGCGACTTTCGAACACTGAAGCTTTCTTT. Translation gives CASSKSRLSNTEAFF.

The chain couples TRBV27 to TRBJ1-2; D might be TRBD1 (5 bases). V lost 6 bases, J lost 0 bases, and 17 bases lay in between. This CDR3 has 16 residues. Per the germline V gene, CDR1 is MNHEY and CDR2 is SMNVEV (reference sequence). CDR3 DNA sequence: TGTGCCAGCAGAAGGTTAAGGGGTACCTCTAACTATGGCTACACCTTC. As protein: CASRRLRGTSNYGYTF.

The chain is built from TRBV19 and TRBJ1-4, with no clear D. Germline V lookup: CDR1 LNHDA, CDR2 SQIVND (reference sequence). Trimming stripped 7 bases from V and 7 bases from J, with 10 bases between. The CDR3 spans 12 residues. The CDR3 protein is CASTRTGEKLFF. The DNA for the CDR3 is TGTGCCAGTACCCGGACGGGTGAAAAACTGTTTTTT.

Judged by abundance, this clone is medium-sized. V gene TRBV11-2 combines with J gene TRBJ1-6, with 10 nucleotides matching TRBD1. Germline assignment: CDR1 SGHAT and CDR2 FQNNGV. The CDR3 contains 15 residues. J lost 9 bases, V lost 0 bases, and 2 bases had no gene match. CDR3 DNA: TGTGCCAGCAGCTTAGAACGGACAGGGGGTTCACCCCTCCACTTT. It yields the protein CASSLERTGGSPLHF.

This clone was seen only once. V usage is TRBV28 and J usage is TRBJ1-5; 12 nucleotides agree with TRBD1. Germline V gene data show CDR1 as MDHEN and CDR2 as SYDVKM. V shed 6 bases and J 6 bases; nucleotides not matched to a gene: 6. The CDR3 is 15 residues long. The CDR3 sequence is CASRTGTGGFQPQHF. The CDR3 region has the DNA TGTGCCAGCAGGACCGGGACAGGGGGCTTTCAGCCCCAGCATTTT.

This clone was observed a few times. The chain couples TRBV2 to TRBJ1-6; 8 bases fit TRBD1. The germline gives CDR1 SNHLY, CDR2 FYNNEI. The CDR3 length is 16 residues. Trimming removed 4 bases from V and 10 bases from J; junction bases left unmatched: 12. The DNA of the CDR3 is TGTGCCAGCAGTGCATACAGGGGGTCAGGGGGATCACCCCTCCACTTT. Protein product: CASSAYRGSGGSPLHF. Supplemented by reference TRBV2 and TRBJ1-6, the full variable domain reads EPEVTQTPSHQVTQMGQEVILRCVPISNHLYFYWYRQILGQKVEFLVSFYNNEISEKSEIFDDQFSVERPDGSNFTLKIRSTKLEDSAMYFCASSAYRGSGGSPLHFGNGTRLTVT.

The chain is built from TRBV7-3 and TRBJ2-5; 7 nucleotides line up with TRBD1. Germline CDR1 and CDR2: SGHTA and FQGTGA. This CDR3 is built from 13 residues. V shed 5 bases and J 7 bases; nucleotides not matched to a gene: 7. Written as DNA, the CDR3 is TGTGCCAGCAGCCCTGACAGGGTTGGGACCCAGTACTTC. It yields the protein CASSPDRVGTQYF.

This clone came up once. The chain employs TRBV2 and TRBJ1-3; tentative D call: TRBD1 (6 bases). V was pared by 7 bases and J by 0 bases, with 22 bases between. The germline CDR1 and CDR2 sequences are SNHLY and FYNNEI. The CDR3 contains 18 residues. The CDR3 coding sequence is TGTGCCAGCACCTGTTTTTACCCATGGACAGACTCTGGAAACACCATATATTTT. Its protein product is CASTCFYPWTDSGNTIYF.

The V gene is TRBV5-1, the J gene TRBJ1-6, with 9 nucleotides matching TRBD1. The CDR3 covers 14 residues. Germline CDR1 is SGHRS and CDR2 is YFSETQ. Unmatched junction bases numbered 1, after V lost 2 bases and J lost 7 bases. CDR3 loop: CASSFGQGNSPLHF. The CDR3 bases are TGCGCCAGCAGCTTCGGACAGGGGAATTCACCCCTCCACTTT.